These T cell receptor beta chains were read from a single sample in a study of identical twins. Each CDR3 protein gets one entry after TCRdb re-called the 5' RACE reads with MiXCR. The sample yields some 1,600,000 distinct CDR3 sequences, less than 35% seen once. Sequenced material: cord blood. The source is a newborn girl in good health. Both conserved end residues are part of each CDR3. Fields, in order: J gene, V gene, D gene, clone size, CDR3 DNA, CDR3 protein. D genes are given only for firm matches. Not every row has a clone size; where given, it reads once, few, many or a size class.

TRBJ1-4,TRBV12-3/TRBV12-4,NA,once,TGTGCCAGCAGTGACCGGTTCCTGTGGGGACTGTTTTTT,CASSDRFLWGLFF
TRBJ2-1,TRBV9,NA,NA,TGTGCCAGCAGCGTCGTACCGGAGGATGAGCAGTTCTTC,CASSVVPEDEQFF
TRBJ1-2,TRBV7-2,NA,few,TGTGCCAGCAGCTTATCGACCCGTCGTGGCACCTTC,CASSLSTRRGTF
TRBJ2-2,TRBV7-9,NA,NA,TGTGCCAGCAGCCCTAAACAGGAGGGGGCCGGGGAGCTGTTTTTT,CASSPKQEGAGELFF
TRBJ2-5,TRBV9,NA,few,TGTGCCAGCAGCGTCGGGGGCCAGCAAGAGACCCAGTACTTC,CASSVGGQQETQYF
TRBJ2-5,TRBV4-1,TRBD2,few,TGCGCCAGCAGCCAAGATTCGATAGCGGGCCTCCAAGAGACCCAGTACTTC,CASSQDSIAGLQETQYF
TRBJ2-7,TRBV5-1,TRBD1,NA,TGCGCCAGCAGCTTGACCCGGACAGGGGGCGGACTAGTAAGGTACGAGCAGTACTTC,CASSLTRTGGGLVRYEQYF
TRBJ2-3,TRBV5-5,TRBD2,NA,TGTGCCAGCAGCCTTGGACTAGCGGGGTCTTTTACGCAGTATTTT,CASSLGLAGSFTQYF
TRBJ2-3,TRBV28,NA,NA,TGTGCCAGCAGTTTCGGGAGTTGGGATACGCAGTATTTT,CASSFGSWDTQYF
TRBJ2-1,TRBV12-3/TRBV12-4,TRBD2,few,TGTGCCAGCAGTTTCGCTGGCCTAGCGGGAGGGACCTCCTACAATGAGCAGTTCTTC,CASSFAGLAGGTSYNEQFF
TRBJ2-7,TRBV10-3,NA,NA,TGTGCCATCAGTGAAGGACCCAACTACGAGCAGTACTTC,CAISEGPNYEQYF
TRBJ2-5,TRBV27,TRBD1,NA,TGTGCCAGCAGTCCCTCCGGGACAGGGGGTTTCAATGAGCAGTACTTC,CASSPSGTGGFNEQYF
TRBJ2-7,TRBV2,TRBD2,NA,TGTGCCAGCCATGAAACGGCGGGAGCTTCCTACGAGCAGTACTTC,CASHETAGASYEQYF
TRBJ2-1,TRBV7-2,NA,few,TGTGCCAGCAGCTTAGCAGGACTCTCCCGGGAGCAGTTCTTC,CASSLAGLSREQFF
TRBJ1-1,TRBV29-1,TRBD1,NA,TGCAGCGTCCTTACAGGGGGCTCGAACACTGAAGCTTTCTTT,CSVLTGGSNTEAFF
TRBJ2-3,TRBV2,TRBD2,NA,TGTGCCAGCAGCGTCTACCCATTGGCAGCGGGGTCCACAGATACGCAGTATTTT,CASSVYPLAAGSTDTQYF
TRBJ2-4,TRBV14,NA,few,TGTGCCAGCAGCCAAGAAACCCCCCGAGGAGCTCTAGCCAAAAACATTCAGTACTTC,CASSQETPRGALAKNIQYF
TRBJ2-7,TRBV24-1,TRBD2,once,TGTGCCACCAGTGATAGGCGGGGGGCTATCTACGAGCAGTACTTC,CATSDRRGAIYEQYF
TRBJ1-1,TRBV4-1,TRBD1,NA,TGCGCCAGCAGCACCACGCCAGGGGGCGTCACTGAAGCTTTCTTT,CASSTTPGGVTEAFF
TRBJ1-1,TRBV7-2,TRBD1,few,TGTGCCAGCAGCACGGACAGGGCAGGGACCACTGAAGCTTTCTTT,CASSTDRAGTTEAFF
TRBJ2-5,TRBV10-3,TRBD1,NA,TGTGCCATCAGTGAGCCGGACAGGGGGCATGAGCAGTACTTC,CAISEPDRGHEQYF
TRBJ1-4,TRBV3-1,TRBD1,few,TGTGCCAGCAGCTTCCGGACAGGAACTAATGAAAAACTGTTTTTT,CASSFRTGTNEKLFF
TRBJ2-7,TRBV6-2/TRBV6-3,NA,NA,TGTGCCAGCAGTTACGCCGTCTACAATGAGCAGTACTTC,CASSYAVYNEQYF
TRBJ2-3,TRBV6-5,TRBD2,NA,TGTGCCAGCAGTTACAGAACCGGGACTAACGACACAGATACGCAGTATTTT,CASSYRTGTNDTDTQYF
TRBJ2-7,TRBV18,NA,once,TGTGCCAGCTCACCGGACCTTAATCCCTACGAGCAGTACTTC,CASSPDLNPYEQYF
TRBJ2-7,TRBV20-1,NA,once,TGCAGTGCCAAGCAGCGGTACCCCTACAATGAGCAGTACTTC,CSAKQRYPYNEQYF
TRBJ2-1,TRBV28,TRBD2,few,TGTGCCAGCAGTTCATCTAGCGGGAACTCCTACAATGAGCAGTTCTTC,CASSSSSGNSYNEQFF
TRBJ2-7,TRBV20-1,NA,NA,TGCAGTGCTAGAGATGCTCAGCTCGAGCAGTACTTC,CSARDAQLEQYF
TRBJ2-7,TRBV28,TRBD1,many,TGTGCCAGCAGCCTTAGACAGGGGGCCTACGAGCAGTACTTC,CASSLRQGAYEQYF
TRBJ2-5,TRBV4-1,TRBD2,NA,TGCGCCAGCAGCCGCCCGGGACTAGCGGGGGGGCCGAATGAGCAGTACTTC,CASSRPGLAGGPNEQYF
TRBJ2-3,TRBV24-1,TRBD2,few,TGTGCCACCAGTGATCCATTAGCGGGAGGTTTCGCACCAGATACGCAGTATTTT,CATSDPLAGGFAPDTQYF
TRBJ1-4,TRBV25-1,NA,NA,TGTGCCAGCAGTGAAGGGCTCGGGCCTAGATGGGAAAAACTGTTTTTT,CASSEGLGPRWEKLFF
TRBJ2-3,TRBV20-1,NA,NA,TGCAGTGCTAGAGATAGTATGTTCCTAGCAGATACGCAGTATTTT,CSARDSMFLADTQYF
TRBJ1-1,TRBV5-1,NA,few,TGCGCCAGCAGCCCAAGGGCCCCATCGGACACTGAAGCTTTCTTT,CASSPRAPSDTEAFF
TRBJ2-3,TRBV12-3/TRBV12-4,TRBD2,NA,TGTGCCAGCAGCTGGACTAGTCGGGCGCAGTATTTT,CASSWTSRAQYF
TRBJ2-2,TRBV25-1,NA,NA,TGTGCCAGCACTCAGGACGGGGAGCTGTTTTTT,CASTQDGELFF
TRBJ2-3,TRBV20-1,TRBD2,NA,TGCAGTCCTCACGGGGGAGGGTTGCGGACAGATACGCAGTATTTT,CSPHGGGLRTDTQYF
TRBJ2-5,TRBV7-6,NA,few,TGTGCCAGCAAACTTCAAGAGACCCAGTACTTC,CASKLQETQYF
TRBJ1-2,TRBV10-3,TRBD1,few,TGTGCCATCAGAGGGGACAGGGGGGACTATGGCTACACCTTC,CAIRGDRGDYGYTF
TRBJ1-6,TRBV28,NA,NA,TGTGCCGTCCCGGGCCCCTTGAGTAATTCACCCCTCCACTTT,CAVPGPLSNSPLHF
TRBJ2-5,TRBV18,NA,few,TGTGCCAGCTCACCACATTTTGGGGAGACCCAGTACTTC,CASSPHFGETQYF
TRBJ2-5,TRBV2,TRBD2,few,TGTGCCAGCAGTGGGGAGCGGGAGTTTGGCTTTGACAATGAGCAGTACTTC,CASSGEREFGFDNEQYF